The 30 T cell receptor beta chains given below trace back to one sample, sequenced in a study of T cell repertoires in cytomegalovirus infection. TCRdb reprocessed the reads with MiXCR, giving one entry per CDR3 protein. Of 300,000 to 400,000 distinct CDR3 sequences listed, roughly 9.5% are singletons. The sample comprised PBMCs. These receptors came from a human donor in good health (CMV status not recorded). Some clones in this sample may be carry-over from other donors' samples.

This clonotype turned up a few times. The chain has TRBV5-6 and TRBJ2-1, with 9 bases that match TRBD1. Germline trimming cut 3 bases from V and 8 bases from J; bases unmatched to any gene: 6. Germline CDR1 is SGHDT and CDR2 is YYEEEE. This CDR3 is 14 amino acids long. The CDR3 bases are TGTGCCAGCAGCTGGGACAGGGTGGGCGATGAGCAGTTCTTC. Translated: CASSWDRVGDEQFF.

The rearrangement links TRBV5-5 to TRBJ2-3, with 9 nucleotides matching TRBD1. The CDR3 contains 15 residues. CDR1 and CDR2 (germline): SGHKS, YYEKEE (reference sequence). Germline trimming cut 1 base from V and 3 bases from J; bases unmatched to any gene: 3. The CDR3 protein is CASSLRTGETDTQYF. As DNA, the CDR3 is TGTGCCAGCAGCTTGCGGACAGGGGAAACAGATACGCAGTATTTT.

This clonotype was picked up many times. The chain employs TRBV7-8 and TRBJ2-1; D may correspond to TRBD1 or TRBD2 (5 bases each). Trimming left V 5 bases short and J 6 bases short, with 14 bases between. CDR1 SGHVS and CDR2 FQNEAQ come from the germline V gene. The CDR3 loop spans 14 amino acids. For the CDR3, the DNA is TGTGCCAGCAGCATTTCCCCGAGGGGCAATGAGCAGTTCTTC. It yields the protein CASSISPRGNEQFF.

The gene calls are TRBV15 and TRBJ1-6; D gene unclear. This CDR3 is 15 amino acids long. Trimming removed 2 bases from V and 6 bases from J, with 11 bases in between. CDR1 and CDR2 (germline): LNHNV, YYDKDF (reference sequence). The CDR3 nucleotides are TGTGCCACCAGCAGATCAGGAAACTCTAATTCACCCCTCCACTTT. Translation gives CATSRSGNSNSPLHF.

This clonotype was detected a few times. The rearrangement links TRBV6-2 or TRBV6-3 to TRBJ2-1, with TRBD2 as a possible D gene (6 bases). The CDR3 consists of 11 residues. Germline V gene sequence: CDR1 MNHEY, CDR2 SVGEGT. The V and J ends lost 4 bases and 12 bases respectively, with 10 bases between them. CDR3 DNA sequence: TGTGCCAGCAGTTCCACCGGGAGGCAGTTCTTC. Translating it yields CASSSTGRQFF.

There are many counts of this clonotype. The CDR3 protein is CASSRSDRVTEAFF. CDR3 nucleotides: TGCGCCAGCAGTCGCTCAGACAGGGTCACTGAAGCTTTCTTT. The chain is built from TRBV10-1 and TRBJ1-1; TRBD1 matches at 7 bases. With 5 bases clipped from V and 4 bases from J, the junction kept 7 bases outside the gene matches. This CDR3 is 14 amino acids long. Per the germline V gene, CDR1 is WNHNN and CDR2 is SYGVQD (reference sequence).

Ten or more counts support this clonotype. This chain uses TRBV11-2 with TRBJ2-3; D gene unclear. With 3 bases removed from V and 0 bases from J, the gap between germline ends came to 10 bases. The CDR3 is 15 amino acids. Germline V CDR1 and CDR2: SGHAT, FQNNGV. For the CDR3, the DNA is TGTGCCAGCAGCTTTCCTAGGGCTAGCACAGATACGCAGTATTTT. It encodes CASSFPRASTDTQYF.

This clonotype occurred many times. J is TRBJ2-1 and V is TRBV7-2; perhaps TRBD2 as D (7 bases). The V end was cut by 0 bases, the J end by 10 bases, with 16 bases between. The CDR3 has 15 amino acids. Germline V gene lookup returns CDR1 SGHTA and CDR2 FQGNSA. The CDR3 nucleotides are TGTGCCAGCAGCTTAGCGGGGGGGCGGCTAGAGGAGCAGTTCTTC. Translating gives CASSLAGGRLEEQFF.

The table lists this clonotype with a few counts. V is TRBV10-3 and J is TRBJ2-1; the D gene is possibly TRBD1 (5 bases). CDR1 is ENHRY and CDR2 is SYGVKD in the germline V gene. Trimming removed 10 bases from V and 8 bases from J, with 18 bases in between. CDR3 size: 13 residues. The CDR3 bases are TGTGCCACCCGGCGGCAGGGCAGGGATGAGCAGTTCTTC. It yields the protein CATRRQGRDEQFF.

The rearrangement uses TRBV4-1 and TRBJ2-2; 9 positions match TRBD2. With V trimmed by 0 bases and J by 5 bases, 10 bases remained unmatched. The CDR3 sequence is 18 residues long. The germline V gene encodes CDR1 MGHRA and CDR2 YSYEKL. The DNA for the CDR3 is TGCGCCAGCAGCCAAGATCATGGAGCGGGGGGAAGGACCGGGGAGCTGTTTTTT. As protein: CASSQDHGAGGRTGELFF.

The J gene is TRBJ1-5, the V gene TRBV28; 9 nucleotides align to TRBD1. The CDR3 consists of 14 residues. Germline values: CDR1 MDHEN, CDR2 SYDVKM. The trim removed 7 bases at V and 5 bases at J, leaving 6 bases unmatched. The CDR3 loop reads CASKPGQGHQPQHF. For the CDR3, the DNA is TGTGCCAGCAAGCCGGGACAGGGACATCAGCCCCAGCATTTT.

V is TRBV27 and J is TRBJ2-7, with 9 bases identical to TRBD1. The J segment lost 6 bases and the V segment lost 5 bases, leaving 11 bases of the junction unmatched. The CDR3 contains 15 residues. The V gene's germline CDR1 is MNHEY and CDR2 SMNVEV (reference sequence). CDR3 protein: CASSLQGARGSEQYF. CDR3 nucleotide sequence: TGTGCCAGCAGTCTACAGGGGGCTAGAGGCTCCGAGCAGTACTTC.

This clonotype was seen a handful of times. The chain recombines TRBV7-2 with TRBJ1-3, with TRBD1 as a possible D gene (5 bases). V was pared by 1 base and J by 0 bases, with 10 bases between. CDR1 and CDR2 from the germline V gene are SGHTA and FQGNSA. The CDR3 length is 16 residues. DNA for the CDR3: TGTGCCAGCAGCTTAGAGGGACTGATCTCTGGAAACACCATATATTTT. Translating gives CASSLEGLISGNTIYF.

A word on this clonotype: With a much larger clone just one base away, this may be a read error. V gene TRBV7-6 combines with J gene TRBJ2-1, with D unclear. This CDR3 is 16 amino acids long. CDR1 SGHVS and CDR2 FNYEAQ come from the germline V gene. CDR3 protein: CASSLRLRSSNNEQFF. The CDR3 bases are TGTGCCAGCAGCTTACGCTTGCGGAGCTCCAACAATGAGCAGTTCTTC.

This clonotype was counted many times. V and J are TRBV5-6 and TRBJ1-1, with unresolved D. This CDR3 has 13 residues. V dropped 0 bases and J dropped 7 bases, with 10 bases sitting between them. The germline V gene has CDR1 SGHDT and CDR2 YYEEEE. The CDR3 reads CASSLARPDEAFF. CDR3 sequence (DNA): TGTGCCAGCAGCTTGGCTCGGCCGGATGAAGCTTTCTTT.

This clonotype has more than one count but fewer than ten. This chain joins TRBV7-2 and TRBJ2-2, with D possibly called TRBD1 or TRBD2 (6 bases each). The CDR3 has 14 residues. Per germline, CDR1 SGHTA and CDR2 FQGNSA. The ends were cut back, 7 bases at V and 1 base at J, with 10 bases in the middle. The chain's CDR3 is CASMGGLNTGELFF. The CDR3 DNA reads as TGTGCCAGCATGGGGGGCCTGAACACCGGGGAGCTGTTTTTT.

The chain has TRBV7-2 and TRBJ2-5, with 8 bases matching TRBD2. V trimming: 5 bases; J trimming: 9 bases; junction bases outside the gene matches: 14. CDR1 is SGHTA, CDR2 FQGNSA, per germline. The CDR3 contains 15 residues. CDR3 sequence (DNA): TGTGCCAGCAGCCCTCCGGGGGGGGCCTGGGGGGCCCAGTACTTC. Its protein is CASSPPGGAWGAQYF.

This clonotype was observed many times. The chain combines TRBV7-8 with TRBJ1-3; TRBD1 is a possible D gene (5 bases). This CDR3 spans 16 amino acids. CDR1 and CDR2 from the germline V gene are SGHVS and FQNEAQ. Between the trimmed V and J ends, which lost 5 bases and 4 bases, there was a span of 18 bases. The CDR3 DNA is TGTGCCAGCAGCCCCGGGACTCTTGGCGGCGGAAACACCATATATTTT. It translates to CASSPGTLGGGNTIYF.

In this sample, this clonotype turned up many times. The rearrangement joins TRBV7-2 to TRBJ2-7; D is possibly TRBD2 (6 bases). V was cut by 4 bases and J by 6 bases, with 19 bases left in between. The germline CDR1 and CDR2 sequences are SGHTA and FQGNSA. The CDR3 is 15 residues long. The CDR3: CASSSSGRPPGEQYF. CDR3 sequence (DNA): TGTGCCAGCAGCTCCTCGGGGAGGCCACCGGGCGAGCAGTACTTC.

This clonotype was found many times. The V call is TRBV12-3 or TRBV12-4, the J call TRBJ2-2; 8 nucleotides agree with TRBD1. Unmatched junction bases numbered 8, after V lost 6 bases and J lost 5 bases. This CDR3 contains 15 residues. CDR3 coding DNA: TGTGCCAGCAGGTCCGGGACAGGAGTTACCGGGGAGCTGTTTTTT. Translation: CASRSGTGVTGELFF.

This clonotype was seen many times. The chain couples TRBV19 to TRBJ2-6, with D tentatively TRBD1 (6 bases). The CDR3 sequence is 14 residues long. CDR1 and CDR2 from the germline V gene are LNHDA and SQIVND (reference sequence). Trimming removed 7 bases at V and 4 bases at J, with 11 bases between. The CDR3 nucleotides are TGTGCCAGTACACAGGGCGGCGGGGCCAACGTCCTGACTTTC. Translation gives CASTQGGGANVLTF.

This clonotype was counted at least ten times. The V gene is TRBV15, the J gene TRBJ2-5; D is tentatively TRBD1 or TRBD2 (5 bases each). This CDR3 region has 15 residues. V gave up 3 bases and J gave up 5 bases, with 16 bases separating them. CDR1 is LNHNV, CDR2 YYDKDF, per germline (reference sequence). CDR3 residues: CATSRDPGGSETQYF. CDR3 nucleotide sequence: TGTGCCACCAGCAGGGACCCTGGGGGTTCTGAGACCCAGTACTTC.

The J gene is TRBJ2-1, the V gene TRBV7-2, with D unresolved. This CDR3 contains 13 residues. The ends were cut back, 7 bases at V and 4 bases at J, with 11 bases in the middle. The germline CDR1 and CDR2 sequences are SGHTA and FQGNSA. The CDR3 loop is CASTLGFYNEQFF. CDR3 in DNA: TGTGCCAGCACCTTGGGGTTTTACAATGAGCAGTTCTTC.

The chain joins TRBV20-1 to TRBJ2-3; 7 bases fit TRBD2. CDR1 is DFQATT and CDR2 is SNEGSKA in the germline V gene (reference sequence). The CDR3 runs 15 residues. Unmatched junction bases numbered 12, after V lost 6 bases and J lost 3 bases. The CDR3 loop is CSAEGRSAGTDTQYF. Here the CDR3 DNA reads TGCAGTGCCGAGGGGCGGTCAGCGGGGACAGATACGCAGTATTTT.

This clonotype was counted only a few times. The chain is built from TRBV7-6 and TRBJ2-3; D is unresolved. CDR1 and CDR2 from the germline V gene are SGHVS and FNYEAQ. V lost 1 base and J lost 1, with 9 bases in between. The CDR3 has 15 amino acids. CDR3 loop: CASSLEGVGTDTQYF. The CDR3 DNA is TGTGCCAGCAGCTTAGAAGGCGTGGGCACAGATACGCAGTATTTT.

This clonotype was counted between two and nine times. The rearrangement joins TRBV12-3 or TRBV12-4 to TRBJ2-4, with TRBD1 matching 7 bases. After removal of 5 bases from V and 0 bases from J, the junction contained 10 bases not matched to a gene. CDR3 size: 17 residues. CDR3 amino acids: CASSLGATGVAKNIQYF. As DNA, the CDR3 is TGTGCCAGCAGTCTAGGGGCCACAGGGGTAGCCAAAAACATTCAGTACTTC.

The table lists this clonotype with many counts. The gene calls are TRBV7-8 and TRBJ2-1; the match to TRBD2 covers 10 bases. Per the germline V gene, CDR1 is SGHVS and CDR2 is FQNEAQ. J gave up 3 bases and V 4 bases, and 6 bases lay outside the gene matches. The CDR3 is 16 amino acids. The CDR3 region is CASSYRTSGVYNEQFF. As DNA, the CDR3 is TGTGCCAGCAGCTACCGGACTAGCGGTGTCTACAATGAGCAGTTCTTC.

This CDR3 reads CSAREPPGGRGETQYF. The CDR3 DNA sequence: TGCAGTGCTAGAGAGCCCCCGGGGGGCAGGGGAGAGACCCAGTACTTC. The chain uses TRBV20-1 and TRBJ2-5, with a possible D match to TRBD2 (7 bases). Germline V CDR1 and CDR2: DFQATT, SNEGSKA (reference sequence). The length of the CDR3 is 16 residues. With 0 bases removed from V and 4 bases from J, the gap between germline ends came to 18 bases.

This clonotype showed up just a few times. The gene calls are TRBV20-1 and TRBJ2-5, with D possibly matching TRBD2 (5 bases). The ends were cut back, 6 bases at V and 0 bases at J, with 14 bases in the middle. This CDR3 comprises 14 residues. Germline values: CDR1 DFQATT, CDR2 SNEGSKA (reference sequence). CDR3 nucleotides: TGCAGTGCAGTAGGCAGCGGCTACCAAGAGACCCAGTACTTC. It specifies CSAVGSGYQETQYF.

V is TRBV19 and J is TRBJ1-5; no definite D call. This CDR3 region has 14 residues. Trimming removed 6 bases at V and 5 bases at J, with 14 bases between. Germline CDR1 and CDR2: LNHDA and SQIVND (reference sequence). The CDR3 DNA follows: TGTGCCAGTAGACTTCCGGGAGCCGATCAGCCCCAGCATTTT. This encodes CASRLPGADQPQHF.